These 29 T cell receptor beta chains were sequenced from one sample in a study of cytomegalovirus exposure and HLA in healthy donors. PCR involved 60 Vbeta and 13 Jbeta primers. Using immunoSEQ multiplex PCR, the repertoire was profiled, and TCRdb retains in-frame clones only, with some absent. This sample has tens of thousands of clones; 63% occur once, and the top ten carry around 16%. Sequencing used PBMCs. Receptors were obtained from a middle-aged woman in good health and CMV-seropositive.

J is TRBJ2-7 and V is TRBV9, with 9 bases fitting TRBD1. V lost 4 bases and J lost 3; bases outside the gene matches: 8. Per germline, CDR1 SGDLS and CDR2 YYNGEE. The CDR3 is made up of 15 amino acids. The CDR3 loop is CASSYTGTGFYEQYF. DNA of the CDR3: TGTGCCAGCAGCTACACCGGGACAGGGTTCTACGAGCAGTACTTC.

The gene calls are TRBV5-6 and TRBJ1-3; TRBD1 aligns across 9 bases. Germline CDR1 reads SGHDT; CDR2 reads YYEEEE. The junction had 8 bases not matched to a gene; V was cut back by 4 bases and J by 0 bases. The CDR3 totals 17 residues. CDR3 region: CASSGGTGPFSGNTIYF. The CDR3 bases are TGTGCCAGCAGCGGGGGGACAGGGCCCTTCTCTGGAAACACCATATATTTT.

This chain connects TRBV27 to TRBJ2-3, with 7 bases aligning to TRBD2. V lost 8 bases to trimming and J lost 6 bases; unmatched junction nucleotides: 11. The CDR3 has 14 residues. The germline gives CDR1 MNHEY, CDR2 SMNVEV (reference sequence). The CDR3 DNA reads as TGTGCCAGCGCATGGGCAAGCGGGATGGATACGCAGTATTTT. It codes for CASAWASGMDTQYF.

This clone has at least ten counts. The rearrangement links TRBV5-8 to TRBJ2-6; D remains unclear. Germline lookup yields CDR1 SGHTS and CDR2 YDEGEE. This CDR3 is 16 amino acids long. Trimming pared 1 base from V and 1 base from J, leaving 9 bases between. The CDR3 loop reads CASSLYLDSGANVLTF. In DNA, the CDR3 is TGTGCCAGCAGCTTGTATCTAGATTCTGGGGCCAACGTCCTGACTTTC.

This chain uses TRBV6-1 with TRBJ2-2, with 8 bases lining up with TRBD2. Germline CDR1 is MNHNS and CDR2 is SASEGT. The length of the CDR3 is 16 residues. Trimming removed 1 base from V and 0 bases from J; junction bases left unmatched: 1. The DNA of the CDR3 is TGTGCCAGCAGTGAAGGGACTAGCACGAACACCGGGGAGCTGTTTTTT. As protein: CASSEGTSTNTGELFF.

The J gene is TRBJ1-3, the V gene TRBV6-6; TRBD1 aligns across 8 bases. The CDR3 length is 13 residues. Looked up from germline, CDR1 is MNHNY and CDR2 is SVGAGI (reference sequence). J gave up 10 bases and V 4 bases, and 6 bases lay outside the gene matches. The CDR3 nucleotides are TGTGCCAGCAGTTGGGGACAGGATGCGACCATATATTTT. Translating it yields CASSWGQDATIYF.

This clone was seen a handful of times. This sequence joins TRBV4-3 and TRBJ2-5; D unresolved. Germline V gene sequence: CDR1 LGHNA, CDR2 YSLEER. The CDR3 has 15 residues. V lost 0 bases to trimming and J lost 1 base, with 9 bases between them. CDR3 DNA: TGCGCCAGCAGCCAAGAGGTAGCCGTCCAAGAGACCCAGTACTTC. Its protein is CASSQEVAVQETQYF.

V and J are TRBV7-6 and TRBJ1-1; D is possibly TRBD1 (6 bases). This CDR3 has 14 amino acids. Germline values: CDR1 SGHVS, CDR2 FNYEAQ. Trimming removed 5 bases at V and 3 bases at J, with 13 bases between. CDR3 nucleotides: TGTGCCAGCAGCCCAGGGGCCGCGGACACTGAAGCTTTCTTT. Protein sequence: CASSPGAADTEAFF. The whole variable domain, remainder taken from reference TRBV7-6 and TRBJ1-1, is GAGVSQSPRYKVTKRGQDVALRCDPISGHVSLYWYRQALGQGPEFLTYFNYEAQQDKSGLPNDRFSAERPEGSISTLTIQRTEQRDSAMYRCASSPGAADTEAFFGQGTRLTVV.

The genes are TRBV11-2 and TRBJ2-7; D remains unclear. Trimming removed 5 bases at V and 3 bases at J, with 14 bases between. Germline CDR1 is SGHAT and CDR2 is FQNNGV. CDR3 size: 14 residues. CDR3 in amino acids: CASSTVHEYYEQYF. In DNA, the CDR3 is TGTGCCAGCAGCACGGTGCATGAATACTACGAGCAGTACTTC.

This chain connects TRBV10-3 to TRBJ1-2; no reliable D call. The CDR3 has 12 amino acids. The V and J ends lost 4 bases and 3 bases respectively, with 6 bases between them. The germline V gene has CDR1 ENHRY and CDR2 SYGVKD. CDR3 amino acids: CAISAQDYGYTF. DNA for the CDR3: TGTGCCATCAGTGCGCAGGACTATGGCTACACCTTC.

J is TRBJ2-2 and V is TRBV7-6; 9 nucleotides agree with TRBD1. The CDR3 totals 17 residues. Unmatched junction bases numbered 7, after V lost 4 bases and J lost 1 base. Looked up from germline, CDR1 is SGHVS and CDR2 is FNYEAQ. CDR3 nucleotides: TGTGCCAGCAGCTCGGTACCGGGACAGGGGAACACCGGGGAGCTGTTTTTT. As protein: CASSSVPGQGNTGELFF. Supplemented by reference TRBV7-6 and TRBJ2-2, the full variable domain reads GAGVSQSPRYKVTKRGQDVALRCDPISGHVSLYWYRQALGQGPEFLTYFNYEAQQDKSGLPNDRFSAERPEGSISTLTIQRTEQRDSAMYRCASSSVPGQGNTGELFFGEGSRLTVL.

V gene TRBV29-1 combines with J gene TRBJ2-3, with 8 positions matching TRBD2. Trimming removed 0 bases from V and 5 bases from J; junction bases left unmatched: 4. The CDR3 has 14 amino acids. Looked up from germline, CDR1 is SQVTM and CDR2 is ANQGSEA. CDR3: CSVEDRGGVDTQYF. The CDR3 DNA reads as TGCAGCGTTGAAGATCGGGGGGGGGTAGATACGCAGTATTTT.

On this clone itself: Additional DNA sequences in this sample encode the identical CDR3. The gene calls are TRBV5-1 and TRBJ2-7, with TRBD1 matching 8 bases. V shed 4 bases and J 3 bases; nucleotides not matched to a gene: 6. CDR1 is SGHRS and CDR2 is YFSETQ in the germline V gene. The CDR3 sequence is 14 residues long. The CDR3 bases are TGCGCCAGCAGCCTAGGACAGGGCGGCTACGAGCAGTACTTC. It specifies CASSLGQGGYEQYF.

V usage is TRBV7-2 and J usage is TRBJ2-2; 7 bases are a match to TRBD1. Germline CDR1 is SGHTA and CDR2 is FQGNSA. The V gene end was trimmed by 5 bases and the J gene end by 1 base; junction bases not matched to a gene: 7. The CDR3 has 16 amino acids. CDR3 sequence reads: CASSPMRTGNTGELFF. The CDR3 coding sequence is TGTGCCAGCAGCCCCATGAGGACAGGGAACACCGGGGAGCTGTTTTTT.

As DNA, the CDR3 is TGCGCCAGCAGCTTGGCGCTAGCGGGAGAGGGTGAGCAGTTCTTC. It is translated as CASSLALAGEGEQFF. V and J are TRBV5-1 and TRBJ2-1; 10 positions match TRBD2. CDR3 length equals 15 residues. Germline-derived CDR1 and CDR2 are SGHRS and YFSETQ. Trimming at V came to 0 bases and at J to 9 bases, leaving 6 bases not matched to a gene.

This chain uses TRBV7-2 with TRBJ1-2, with 11 bases that match TRBD1. The CDR3 length is 17 residues. Germline CDR1 is SGHTA and CDR2 is FQGNSA. The V gene end was trimmed by 2 bases and the J gene end by 8 bases; junction bases not matched to a gene: 13. The CDR3 region has the DNA TGTGCCAGCAGCTTATCCCCAATCGGACAGGGGGCTGGAGGCTACACCTTC. Its protein product is CASSLSPIGQGAGGYTF.

The chain couples TRBV5-6 to TRBJ2-5; D gene uncertain. Trimming cost V 2 bases and J 2 bases, with 7 bases left between them. Germline lookup yields CDR1 SGHDT and CDR2 YYEEEE. The CDR3 runs 13 residues. The CDR3 spells CASSFQEQETQYF. The CDR3 DNA sequence: TGTGCCAGCAGCTTCCAGGAACAAGAGACCCAGTACTTC.

The chain recombines TRBV28 with TRBJ2-6; D perhaps matches TRBD1 (6 bases). Trimming left V 7 bases short and J 0 bases short, with 10 bases between. The length of the CDR3 is 15 residues. Germline CDR1 and CDR2: MDHEN and SYDVKM. CDR3 protein: CASNVQGSGANVLTF. The CDR3 bases are TGTGCCAGCAACGTACAGGGCTCTGGGGCCAACGTCCTGACTTTC.

This clone was counted only a few times. The gene calls are TRBV15 and TRBJ1-5; D gene unclear. The CDR3 loop spans 13 amino acids. Germline CDR1 and CDR2: LNHNV and YYDKDF (reference sequence). Trimming took off 0 bases at V and 4 bases at J, with 4 bases between the two ends. As DNA, the CDR3 is TGTGCCACCAGCAGAGATCTTAATCAGCCCCAGCATTTT. Translated, it gives CATSRDLNQPQHF.

The chain links TRBV19 to TRBJ2-1, with 9 positions matching TRBD1. Germline V lookup: CDR1 LNHDA, CDR2 SQIVND (reference sequence). This CDR3 spans 15 amino acids. V shed 2 bases, J shed 4 bases, and the junction held 3 bases outside the gene matches. The CDR3 protein is CASSIIGTGYNEQFF. Here the CDR3 DNA reads TGTGCCAGTAGTATAATCGGGACAGGGTACAATGAGCAGTTCTTC. The full variable domain, completed using reference TRBV19 and TRBJ2-1, is DGGITQSPKYLFRKEGQNVTLSCEQNLNHDAMYWYRQDPGQGLRLIYYSQIVNDFQKGDIAEGYSVSREKKESFPLTVTSAQKNPTAFYLCASSIIGTGYNEQFFGPGTRLTVL.

The chain combines TRBV27 with TRBJ1-5; the match to TRBD1 covers 7 bases. The V gene end was trimmed by 1 base and the J gene end by 6 bases; junction bases not matched to a gene: 3. The CDR3 has 14 amino acids. CDR1 MNHEY and CDR2 SMNVEV come from the germline V gene (reference sequence). The CDR3 region is CASSLWAGGQPQHF. CDR3 bases: TGTGCCAGCAGTTTATGGGCAGGGGGTCAGCCCCAGCATTTT.

V usage is TRBV7-2 and J usage is TRBJ1-4, with TRBD1 matching over 8 bases. Trimming took 5 bases from V and 4 from J; bases not matched to a gene: 6. CDR1 SGHTA and CDR2 FQGNSA come from the germline V gene. The CDR3 sequence is 15 residues long. The CDR3 is CASSRQGRNNEKLFF. As DNA, the CDR3 is TGTGCCAGCAGCAGACAGGGGCGGAATAATGAAAAACTGTTTTTT.

The chain carries TRBV27 and TRBJ2-7; perhaps TRBD2 as D (5 bases). This CDR3 has 20 amino acids. Trimming removed 5 bases at V and 3 bases at J, with 32 bases between. CDR1 MNHEY and CDR2 SMNVEV come from the germline V gene (reference sequence). In nucleotides, the CDR3 is TGTGCCAGCAGTGCCAAGGTTGGGGAAGGTAGACTACTACCTCGCTACGAGCAGTACTTC. Translating gives CASSAKVGEGRLLPRYEQYF.

There are a few counts of this clone. The rearrangement uses TRBV2 and TRBJ2-2; D gene ambiguous. CDR1 and CDR2 from the germline V gene are SNHLY and FYNNEI. The CDR3 runs 13 residues. Deletions cut 6 bases from V and 6 bases from J, with 11 bases between. The CDR3 here is CASSEIFSGELFF. Written as DNA, the CDR3 is TGTGCCAGCAGCGAAATCTTCTCCGGGGAGCTGTTTTTT.

The V and J genes are TRBV9 and TRBJ2-1, with unresolved D. V was trimmed by 0 bases and J by 1 base, leaving 8 bases between them. Per the germline V gene, CDR1 is SGDLS and CDR2 is YYNGEE. The CDR3 extends over 15 amino acids. The CDR3 protein is CASSVGAQSYNEQFF. The CDR3 nucleotides are TGTGCCAGCAGCGTAGGAGCGCAGTCCTACAATGAGCAGTTCTTC.

This clone was observed a few times. This chain joins TRBV7-9 and TRBJ2-6; no definite D call. In germline, CDR1 is SEHNR, CDR2 FQNEAQ (reference sequence). V gave up 5 bases and J gave up 0 bases, with 8 bases separating them. The CDR3 sequence is 15 residues long. The CDR3 loop reads CASSLPPSGANVLTF. CDR3 in DNA: TGTGCCAGCAGCCTCCCCCCCTCTGGGGCCAACGTCCTGACTTTC.

J is TRBJ2-2 and V is TRBV10-3, with 7 bases that match TRBD2. The ends lost 4 bases at V and 5 bases at J; junction bases unmatched: 4. The CDR3 has 14 residues. The germline CDR1 and CDR2 sequences are ENHRY and SYGVKD. The CDR3 bases are TGTGCCATCAGTGGGCGGGAGTCAACCGGGGAGCTGTTTTTT. This gives the protein CAISGRESTGELFF.

CDR3 DNA sequence: TGTGCCAGCAGCCGACAGCGTGAGCAGTTCTTC. Its protein product is CASSRQREQFF. The chain combines TRBV7-9 with TRBJ2-1, with D perhaps TRBD1 (5 bases). Germline loops: CDR1 SEHNR, CDR2 FQNEAQ (reference sequence). The CDR3 sequence is 11 residues long. Trimming took off 5 bases at V and 9 bases at J, with 8 bases between the two ends.

The chain combines TRBV2 with TRBJ1-1; TRBD1 aligns across 8 bases. Trimming cost V 6 bases and J 5 bases; bases outside gene matches: 8. The CDR3 covers 14 residues. Germline CDR1 reads SNHLY; CDR2 reads FYNNEI. This chain's CDR3 is CASRGTGRGTEAFF. The CDR3 DNA reads as TGTGCCAGCAGGGGGACAGGCCGGGGGACTGAAGCTTTCTTT.